A selection of T cell receptor beta chains follows, all from one sample in a study of response to subunit inactivated influenza vaccine. Each CDR3 protein is one row after TCRdb ran MiXCR on the RT-PCR reads. The table has 200,000 to 300,000 distinct CDR3 sequences, 9% to 15% seen once. The sequences come from non-naive T cells sorted from PBMCs, collected 14 days before vaccination. Every receptor here comes from a middle-aged man who received an inactivated influenza vaccine. Both conserved end residues are part of each CDR3.

v_gene: TRBV18
CDR3aa: CASSPGPLHGYGYTF

v_gene: TRBV29-1
CDR3aa: CSVARTSGGQETQYF

v_gene: TRBV20-1
CDR3aa: CSATGRGWETQYF

v_gene: TRBV5-1
CDR3aa: CASSSRDRGYGYTF

v_gene: TRBV3-1
CDR3aa: CASSRNRGVSETQYF

v_gene: TRBV19
CDR3aa: CASSRQGPSVQPQHF

v_gene: TRBV12-3/TRBV12-4
CDR3aa: CASSKGTGTNEKLFF

v_gene: TRBV12-3/TRBV12-4
CDR3aa: CASSYWSATNEKLFF

v_gene: TRBV12-2
CDR3aa: CASRLAGRTSSYEQYF

v_gene: TRBV4-2
CDR3aa: CASSQDSSGFFYEQYF

v_gene: TRBV6-2/TRBV6-3
CDR3aa: CASSYGRGLSPLHF

v_gene: TRBV29-1
CDR3aa: CSARTEGAHDEQFF

v_gene: TRBV10-3
CDR3aa: CAISGGTENSPLHF

v_gene: TRBV5-6
CDR3aa: CASSFFRGLAYEQYF

v_gene: TRBV29-1
CDR3aa: CSAAGGENQPQHF

v_gene: TRBV29-1
CDR3aa: CSVGSQNTEAFF

v_gene: TRBV5-6
CDR3aa: CASSFLAGNEQFF

v_gene: TRBV4-2
CDR3aa: CASSQETALAKNIQYF

v_gene: TRBV20-1
CDR3aa: CSAPPAPGSSPLHF

v_gene: TRBV12-3/TRBV12-4
CDR3aa: CASSLRAGITYNEQFF

v_gene: TRBV4-2
CDR3aa: CASSQRDGLAGVYEQYF

v_gene: TRBV18
CDR3aa: CASSPLSGSSSYNEQFF

v_gene: TRBV27
CDR3aa: CASSLGGEQPQHF

v_gene: TRBV11-2
CDR3aa: CASSLGASWDISYEQYF

v_gene: TRBV10-3
CDR3aa: CAISDPGQGGYEQYF

v_gene: TRBV20-1
CDR3aa: CSAPPRGGTYNEQFF

v_gene: TRBV11-2
CDR3aa: CASSSDRQYTDTQYF

v_gene: TRBV29-1
CDR3aa: CSAPFHSSRDIENYGYTF

v_gene: TRBV10-3
CDR3aa: CAIRSNRDPYEQYF

v_gene: TRBV2
CDR3aa: CASTKDRANNQPQHF

v_gene: TRBV11-2
CDR3aa: CASSLAPQGVYYGYTF

v_gene: TRBV4-3
CDR3aa: CASSQDPAQGSNQPQHF

v_gene: TRBV3-1
CDR3aa: CASTHSGGYEQYF

v_gene: TRBV4-1
CDR3aa: CASSQKTGGPNTGELFF

v_gene: TRBV20-1
CDR3aa: CSARDPGTGDNQPQHF

v_gene: TRBV18
CDR3aa: CASSPPTTGHYGYTF